Following are 25 T cell receptor beta chains from one sample sequenced in a study of tumor and adjacent non-tumor tissue in lung cancer. TCRbeta libraries were built with three rounds of nested PCR, modified from ARM-PCR. TCRdb ran MiXCR on the multiplex PCR reads and lists one entry per CDR3 protein. The sample contains tens of thousands of distinct CDR3 sequences, about 61% of which appear only once. No cell sorting was done before RNA was extracted from the tissue. This non-tumor lung sample came from over 3 cm beyond the tumor edge. The material sequenced was distant non-tumor lung tissue. All receptors derive from a man between 65 and 85 years old with non-small cell lung cancer.

The rearrangement joins TRBV11-2 to TRBJ1-6, with a tentative D call TRBD1 (5 bases). V was pared by 5 bases and J by 9 bases, with 17 bases between. Germline V gene sequence: CDR1 SGHAT, CDR2 FQNNGV. The CDR3 runs to 15 residues. CDR3 in amino acids: CASSLRRGRGSPLHF. CDR3 DNA sequence: TGTGCCAGCAGCCTCAGAAGAGGGAGGGGTTCACCCCTCCACTTT.

In this sample, this clonotype turned up once. An end of the junction does not agree with germline; a read error may underlie this. The V and J genes are TRBV28 and TRBJ1-5, with D unclear. The CDR3 runs to 13 residues. The germline V gene has CDR1 MDHEN and CDR2 SYDVKM. The CDR3 sequence is CASRYAQLQPHHF. Here the CDR3 DNA reads TGTGCCAGCAGGTACGCCCAATTGCAGCCCCATCATTTT.

As to this clonotype: Being one base from a much bigger clone, this may be a read error. The rearrangement uses TRBV6-5 and TRBJ2-1; D might be TRBD2 (7 bases). The CDR3 contains 14 residues. Germline V gene sequence: CDR1 MNHEY, CDR2 SVGAGI. V was trimmed by 8 bases and J by 7 bases, leaving 18 bases between them. CDR3 residues: CASVESGGGNEQFF. CDR3 DNA sequence: TGTGCCAGCGTGGAGTCGGGGGGCGGGAATGAGCAGTTCTTC.

This rearrangement joins TRBV30 to TRBJ1-3, with D possibly being TRBD1 (5 bases). CDR3 size: 14 residues. V gave up 1 base and J gave up 1 base, with 8 bases separating them. Germline V gene sequence: CDR1 GTSNPN, CDR2 SVGIG (reference sequence). CDR3 sequence reads: CAWSAGTSGNTIYF. The CDR3 nucleotides are TGTGCCTGGAGTGCCGGGACTTCTGGAAACACCATATATTTT.

V gene TRBV11-2 combines with J gene TRBJ2-2; a possible D gene is TRBD1 (5 bases). Germline V gene lookup returns CDR1 SGHAT and CDR2 FQNNGV. The V end lost 5 bases, the J end lost 5 bases, and 18 bases lay between the germline ends. This CDR3 contains 16 residues. CDR3 protein: CASSLPTAQSTGELFF. For the CDR3, the DNA is TGTGCCAGCAGCCTTCCGACAGCTCAGAGTACCGGGGAGCTGTTTTTT. The whole variable domain, remainder taken from reference TRBV11-2 and TRBJ2-2, is EAGVAQSPRYKIIEKRQSVAFWCNPISGHATLYWYQQILGQGPKLLIQFQNNGVVDDSQLPKDRFSAERLKGVDSTLKIQPAKLEDSAVYLCASSLPTAQSTGELFFGEGSRLTVL.

This chain links TRBV5-4 with TRBJ1-4, with a weak D call TRBD1 (5 bases). Trimming took off 6 bases at V and 5 bases at J, with 17 bases between the two ends. The CDR3 totals 15 residues. Germline V gives CDR1 SGHNT, CDR2 YYREEE (reference sequence). In nucleotides, the CDR3 is TGTGCCAGCAACTCCCGCAGGGTACAAAATGAAAAACTGTTTTTT. It is translated as CASNSRRVQNEKLFF.

Concerning this clonotype: The junction and the germline gene differ at one end; a read error may be behind it. This chain links TRBV11-2 with TRBJ2-7; the D gene is possibly TRBD1 (5 bases). Looked up from germline, CDR1 is SGHAT and CDR2 is FQNNGV. The CDR3 is made up of 14 amino acids. CDR3 DNA: TGTGCCAGCGGCTTAGTAGACAGAAACTACGATCAGTACTTC. This translates into CASGLVDRNYDQYF. The whole variable domain, remainder taken from reference TRBV11-2 and TRBJ2-7, is EAGVAQSPRYKIIEKRQSVAFWCNPISGHATLYWYQQILGQGPKLLIQFQNNGVVDDSQLPKDRFSAERLKGVDSTLKIQPAKLEDSAVYLCASGLVDRNYDQYFGPGTRLTVT.

About this clonotype itself: This may be a read error, as it is one base from a much larger clone. This chain connects TRBV5-1 to TRBJ1-1; the D is unclear. This CDR3 has 12 residues. The V end lost 5 bases, the J end lost 6 bases, and 11 bases lay between the germline ends. CDR1 is SGHRS, CDR2 YFSETQ, per germline. The CDR3 protein is CASRGEGPEAFF. The CDR3 nucleotides are TGCGCCAGCAGAGGAGAGGGTCCTGAAGCTTTCTTT.

The J gene is TRBJ2-7, the V gene TRBV20-1, with 7 bases that match TRBD2. V gave up 2 bases and J gave up 0 bases; unmatched junction bases: 10. The CDR3 is made up of 16 amino acids. The germline gives CDR1 DFQATT, CDR2 SNEGSKA (reference sequence). As DNA, the CDR3 is TGCAGTGCTAGATCACTAAGCGGGGCACTCTCCTACGAGCAGTACTTC. Its protein is CSARSLSGALSYEQYF.

With respect to this clonotype: A much larger clone differs from this one at a single base, so this may be a read error. The chain is built from TRBV5-1 and TRBJ1-4; TRBD1 matches at 9 bases. The CDR3 consists of 14 residues. CDR1 is SGHRS, CDR2 YFSETQ, per germline. CDR3 sequence: CTSSWGQGNEKLFF. Here the CDR3 DNA reads TGCACCAGCAGCTGGGGACAGGGTAATGAAAAACTGTTTTTT.

Concerning this clonotype: One end of the junction is discordant with germline, which a read error may explain. The chain joins TRBV11-3 to TRBJ2-4; 7 bases match TRBD1. The CDR3 has 16 amino acids. The germline V gene has CDR1 SGHNT and CDR2 YENEEA. CDR3 amino acids: CASNANRGSVKSIQYF. The DNA for the CDR3 is TGTGCCAGCAACGCAAACAGGGGTTCGGTCAAAAGCATTCAGTACTTC.

This clonotype was observed a few times. One base away lies a much larger clone, so this may be a sequencing read error. The V call is TRBV6-1, the J call TRBJ1-2, with 7 bases fitting TRBD1. The CDR3 runs to 13 residues. Germline V gene data show CDR1 as MNHNS and CDR2 as SASEGT. J lost 2 bases, V lost 7 bases, and 4 bases had no gene match. The CDR3: CASIQTGNYGYTF. The CDR3 DNA reads TGTGCCAGCATTCAGACAGGGAACTATGGCTACACCTTC.

There are many counts of this clonotype. The chain joins TRBV12-3 or TRBV12-4 to TRBJ1-5; 7 nucleotides match TRBD1. Trimming removed 5 bases from V and 4 bases from J; junction bases left unmatched: 11. The CDR3 runs to 16 residues. CDR3 DNA sequence: TGTGCCAGCAGTGCAGACCCGGGACAGATAAATCAGCCCCAGCATTTT. This encodes CASSADPGQINQPQHF.

Points on this clonotype: This may be a read error, as it is one base from a much larger clone. The rearrangement uses TRBV6-5 and TRBJ2-2, with D tentatively TRBD2 (6 bases). Per germline, CDR1 MNHEY and CDR2 SVGAGI. The CDR3 loop spans 15 amino acids. Trimming took off 9 bases at V and 9 bases at J, with 23 bases between the two ends. CDR3 in amino acids: CASSVYGGTTWELFF. CDR3 sequence (DNA): TGTGCCAGTTCAGTTTATGGCGGGACGACCTGGGAGCTGTTTTTT.

The count of this clonotype is one. V usage is TRBV20-1 and J usage is TRBJ1-2; D unresolved. The CDR3 sequence is 15 residues long. The germline V gene encodes CDR1 DFQATT and CDR2 SNEGSKA (reference sequence). V shed 0 bases and J shed 0 bases, with 11 bases lying between them. The DNA of the CDR3 is TGCAGTGCTAGAGATTTCCTCAGCCCTAACTATGGCTACACCTTC. Protein: CSARDFLSPNYGYTF.

As concerns this clonotype: Its ends do not fully match the called genes, so a read error is possible. The chain joins TRBV11-2 to TRBJ2-5; D unresolved. The CDR3 covers 16 residues. Per the germline V gene, CDR1 is SGHAT and CDR2 is FQNNGV. CDR3: CASSHWKVRKQETQYF. CDR3 nucleotides: TGTGCTAGCAGCCATTGGAAGGTGAGGAAACAAGAGACCCAGTACTTC.

Concerning this clonotype: One junction end does not reproduce the germline sequence, and a read error may be involved. The chain carries TRBV11-2 and TRBJ2-7; D not certain. This CDR3 spans 13 amino acids. Germline assignment: CDR1 SGHAT and CDR2 FQNNGV. The CDR3 loop reads CTSSLELSYVQYF. The CDR3 region has the DNA TGTACCAGCAGCTTAGAACTCTCCTACGTGCAGTACTTC.

This chain's CDR3 is CAKSLDNYEQYF. DNA of the CDR3: TGTGCCAAGAGCTTGGACAACTACGAGCAGTACTTC. The rearrangement links TRBV11-3 to TRBJ2-7; a possible D gene is TRBD1 (5 bases). Trimming removed 10 bases from V and 3 bases from J, with 13 bases in between. CDR3 size: 12 residues. Germline values: CDR1 SGHNT, CDR2 YENEEA. Variable domain in full (rest from reference TRBV11-3 and TRBJ2-7): EAGVVQSPRYKIIEKKQPVAFWCNPISGHNTLYWYLQNLGQGPELLIRYENEEAVDDSQLPKDRFSAERLKGVDSTLKIQPAELGDSAVYLCAKSLDNYEQYFGPGTRLTVT.

This clonotype has a handful of counts. This chain connects TRBV21-1 to TRBJ1-1; the listed D gene, TRBD1, was not tested against the DNA. TRBV21-1 is labeled a pseudogene. The CDR3 totals 17 residues. CDR3 protein: CASSMRQGDVMNTEAFF. The CDR3 nucleotides are TGTGCCAGCAGCATGCGACAGGGGGATGTCATGAACACTGAAGCTTTCTTT.

V gene TRBV5-6 combines with J gene TRBJ2-1; D ambiguous. The CDR3 has 13 amino acids. Germline V gives CDR1 SGHDT, CDR2 YYEEEE. V lost 0 bases and J 8 bases, leaving 9 bases between the germline ends. The DNA for the CDR3 is TGTGCCAGCAGCTTGGGGTGGGTGGATGAGCAGTTCTTC. Its translation: CASSLGWVDEQFF.

The chain is built from TRBV20-1 and TRBJ2-7; a weak D match, TRBD1 (5 bases). Germline V gene data show CDR1 as DFQATT and CDR2 as SNEGSKA (reference sequence). The CDR3 spans 13 residues. V was clipped by 4 bases and J by 3 bases, with 13 bases between them. Here the CDR3 reads CSATRQNYYEQYF. CDR3 nucleotides: TGCAGTGCTACCCGACAGAATTACTACGAGCAGTACTTC.

There are a few counts of this clonotype. The gene calls are TRBV28 and TRBJ1-6; D might be TRBD1 (5 bases). The germline V gene has CDR1 MDHEN and CDR2 SYDVKM. The germline V and J ends were trimmed by 5 bases and 6 bases, with 17 bases remaining between them. The CDR3 spans 16 residues. The CDR3 here is CASSPGAGNINSPLHF. The CDR3, as DNA: TGTGCCAGCAGTCCCGGGGCAGGGAACATTAATTCACCCCTCCACTTT.

Note on this clonotype: One base away lies a much larger clone, so this may be a sequencing read error. The chain joins TRBV30 to TRBJ1-5; 9 positions agree with TRBD1. The end of the DNA fits TRBJ2-3 better, so the J call may be wrong. Germline CDR1 and CDR2: GTSNPN and SVGIG (reference sequence). This CDR3 comprises 15 residues. CDR3 DNA: TGTGCCTGGAGTGGAAGGGACAGGGCTTATCAGCCCCAGTATTTT. It yields the protein CAWSGRDRAYQPQYF.

With respect to this clonotype: One base away lies a much larger clone, so this may be a sequencing read error. The conserved phenylalanine or tryptophan is not found at the CDR3 terminus, so this likely reflects a read error. The V gene is TRBV6-2 or TRBV6-3, the J gene TRBJ2-1, with D perhaps being TRBD1 or TRBD2 (5 bases each). Germline CDR1 reads MNHEY; CDR2 reads SVGEGT. V was pared by 0 bases and J by 9 bases, with 12 bases between. This CDR3 is built from 14 residues. The CDR3 loop reads CASSYSMGRGEQFL. The CDR3 coding sequence is TGTGCCAGCAGTTACTCGATGGGACGGGGTGAGCAGTTCTTA.

Concerning this clonotype: A much larger clone lies a single base off, so this may be a read error. The chain links TRBV6-2 or TRBV6-3 to TRBJ2-5; D is possibly TRBD2 (6 bases). Germline V gives CDR1 MNHEY, CDR2 SVGEGT. V lost 5 bases to trimming and J lost 9 bases, with 13 bases between them. This CDR3 region has 12 residues. In DNA, the CDR3 is TGTGCCAGCAGTAGACTTGGGGAGGCCCAGTACTTC. Encoded protein: CASSRLGEAQYF.